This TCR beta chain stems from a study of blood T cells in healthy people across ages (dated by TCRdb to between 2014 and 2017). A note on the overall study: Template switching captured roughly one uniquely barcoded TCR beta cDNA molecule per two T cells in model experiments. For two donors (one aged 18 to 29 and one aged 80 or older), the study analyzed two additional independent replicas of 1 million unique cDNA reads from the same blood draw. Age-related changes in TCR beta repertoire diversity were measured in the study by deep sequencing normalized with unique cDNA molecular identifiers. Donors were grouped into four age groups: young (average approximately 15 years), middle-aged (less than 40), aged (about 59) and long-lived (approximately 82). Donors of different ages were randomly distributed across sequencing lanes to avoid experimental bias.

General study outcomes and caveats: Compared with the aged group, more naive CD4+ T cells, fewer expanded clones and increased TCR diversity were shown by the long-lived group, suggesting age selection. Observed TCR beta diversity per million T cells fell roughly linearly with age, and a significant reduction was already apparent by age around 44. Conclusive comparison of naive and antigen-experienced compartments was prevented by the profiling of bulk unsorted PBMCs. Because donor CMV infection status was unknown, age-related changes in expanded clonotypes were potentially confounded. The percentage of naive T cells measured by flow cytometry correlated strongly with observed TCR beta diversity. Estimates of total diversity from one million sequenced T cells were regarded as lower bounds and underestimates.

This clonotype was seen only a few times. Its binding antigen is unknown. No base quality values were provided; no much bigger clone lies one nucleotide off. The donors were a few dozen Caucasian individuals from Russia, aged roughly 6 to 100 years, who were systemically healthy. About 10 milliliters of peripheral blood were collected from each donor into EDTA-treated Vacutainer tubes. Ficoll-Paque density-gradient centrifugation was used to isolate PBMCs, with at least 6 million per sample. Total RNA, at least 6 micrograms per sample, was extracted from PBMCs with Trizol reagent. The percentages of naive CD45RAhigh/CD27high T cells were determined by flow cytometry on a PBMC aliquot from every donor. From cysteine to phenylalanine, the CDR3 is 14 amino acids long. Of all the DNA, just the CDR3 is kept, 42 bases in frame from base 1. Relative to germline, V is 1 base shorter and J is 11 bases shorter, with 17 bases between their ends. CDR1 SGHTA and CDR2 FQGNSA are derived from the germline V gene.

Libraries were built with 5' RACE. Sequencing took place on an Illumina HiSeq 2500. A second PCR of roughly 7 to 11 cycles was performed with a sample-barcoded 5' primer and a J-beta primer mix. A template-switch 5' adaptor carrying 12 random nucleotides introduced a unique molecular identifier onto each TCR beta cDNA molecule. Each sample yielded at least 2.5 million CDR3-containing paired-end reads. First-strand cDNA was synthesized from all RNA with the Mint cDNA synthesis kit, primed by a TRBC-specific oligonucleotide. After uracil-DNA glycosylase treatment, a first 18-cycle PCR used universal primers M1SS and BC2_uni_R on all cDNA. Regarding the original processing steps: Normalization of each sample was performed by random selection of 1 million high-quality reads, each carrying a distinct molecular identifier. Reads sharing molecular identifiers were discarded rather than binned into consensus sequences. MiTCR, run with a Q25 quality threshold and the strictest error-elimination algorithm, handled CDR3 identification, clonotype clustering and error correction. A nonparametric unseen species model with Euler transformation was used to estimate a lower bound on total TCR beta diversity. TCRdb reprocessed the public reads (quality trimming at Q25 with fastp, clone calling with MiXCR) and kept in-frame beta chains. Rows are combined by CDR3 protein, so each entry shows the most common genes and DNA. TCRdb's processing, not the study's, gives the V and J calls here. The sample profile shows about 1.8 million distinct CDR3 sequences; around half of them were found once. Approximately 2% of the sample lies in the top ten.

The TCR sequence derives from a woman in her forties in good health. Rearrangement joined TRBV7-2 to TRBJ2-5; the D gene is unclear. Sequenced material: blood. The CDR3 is CASSLVAYEAEQYF. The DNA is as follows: TGTGCCAGCAGCTTAGTAGCATACGAGGCTGAGCAGTACTTC. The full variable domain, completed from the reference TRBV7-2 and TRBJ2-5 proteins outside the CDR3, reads GAGVSQSPSNKVTEKGKDVELRCDPISGHTALYWYRQSLGQGLEFLIYFQGNSAPDKSGLPSDRFSAERTGGSVSTLTIQRTQQEDSAVYLCASSLVAYEAEQYFGPGTRLLVL.